This T cell receptor (beta chain) was observed in a study of cytomegalovirus exposure and HLA in healthy donors. Study at large: From donors who were HLA-typed, an early data release held about 85 million unique TCRs.

On this clone: Its antigen is unidentified.

Primers for the PCR totalled 60 Vbeta and 13 Jbeta. Sequencing was performed with immunoSEQ multiplex PCR; in TCRdb, only in-frame clones are kept and a portion is missing. The sample lists 110,000 or so clones, approximately 69% seen once, with around 4% in the top ten. Study results and limitations: Data from an earlier analysis indicated that most TCR beta V segments were productive either about 90% or about 30% of the time.

The CDR3 sequence is 15 residues long. CDR1 and CDR2 from the germline V gene are LNHDA and SQIVND (reference sequence). V shed 6 bases, J shed 2 bases, and the junction held 7 bases outside the gene matches. The material sequenced was PBMCs. The sequence was obtained from a woman aged 40 to 55 in good health and CMV-seropositive. The chain joins TRBV19 to TRBJ2-1, with 7 bases lining up with TRBD2. CDR3 nucleotide sequence: TGTGCCAGTAGGGATGGGACTACTGCCTACAATGAGCAGTTCTTC. This codes for CASRDGTTAYNEQFF.